This record covers a single T cell receptor beta chain. The sample belongs to a study of blood T cell repertoires in COVID-19. About the research overall: COVID-19 samples, acute and convalescent, were from the United States, Italy and Spain. From T cells, B-cell-depleted T cells, or PBMCs came the material, which was cDNA or gDNA.

CDR1 and CDR2 (germline): SGHTA, FQGTGA. V shed 0 bases and J 3 bases; nucleotides not matched to a gene: 3. The CDR3 length is 16 residues. Original processing notes: By means of reference gene primer amplification, nucleated cell counts were estimated. TCRdb's table, derived via immunoSEQ multiplex PCR, lists solely in-frame clones and lacks some. V and J calls and clone size follow that table, whereas D and trimming were derived from the DNA. The profile shows about 400,000 clones, 70% to 90% of them singletons. The rearrangement links TRBV7-3 to TRBJ1-2, with 11 bases that match TRBD1. This clonotype was sampled from a man aged 35 to 55 with acute or convalescent COVID-19. Sample: peripheral blood. The CDR3 loop is CASSLTGQGGHYGYTF. In nucleotides, the CDR3 is TGTGCCAGCAGCTTAACGGGACAGGGGGGCCACTATGGCTACACCTTC.